This T cell receptor beta chain comes out of a study of T cells in Graves' hyperthyroidism and ophthalmopathy. Amplification of TCR beta CDR3 regions used RNA as the template. When the TCR CDR3 underwent first-round RT-PCR, the HTBI primer set was used. TCRdb called the multiplex PCR reads again in MiXCR, with one record for every CDR3 protein. The sample carries about 400,000 distinct CDR3 sequences, around 15% recorded once. This clonotype was detected only a few times. Germline values: CDR1 LNHDA, CDR2 SQIVND (reference sequence). CDR3 length: 15 amino acids. Germline trimming cut 6 bases from V and 7 bases from J; bases unmatched to any gene: 7.

Sample: blood. The chain uses TRBV19 and TRBJ2-1; the match to TRBD2 covers 12 bases. The TCR originated in a woman aged 55 to 70 with Graves' ophthalmopathy. CDR3 bases: TGTGCCAGTAGGACTAGCGGGAGAACAGGGAATGAGCAGTTCTTC. Protein sequence: CASRTSGRTGNEQFF.